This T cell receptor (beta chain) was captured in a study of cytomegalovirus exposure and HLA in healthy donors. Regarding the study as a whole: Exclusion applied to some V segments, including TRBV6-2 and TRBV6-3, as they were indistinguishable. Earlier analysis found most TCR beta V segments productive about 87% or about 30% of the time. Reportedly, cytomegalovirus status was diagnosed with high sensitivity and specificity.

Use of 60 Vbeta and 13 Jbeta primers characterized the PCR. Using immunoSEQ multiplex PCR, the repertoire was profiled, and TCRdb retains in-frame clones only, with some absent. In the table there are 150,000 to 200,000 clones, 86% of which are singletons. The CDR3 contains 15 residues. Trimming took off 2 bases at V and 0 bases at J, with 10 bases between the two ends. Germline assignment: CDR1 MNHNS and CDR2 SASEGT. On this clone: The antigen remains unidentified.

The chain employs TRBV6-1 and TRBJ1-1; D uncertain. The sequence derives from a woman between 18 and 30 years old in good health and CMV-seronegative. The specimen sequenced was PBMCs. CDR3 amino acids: CASSESSGLNTEAFF. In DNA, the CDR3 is TGTGCCAGCAGTGAATCCAGCGGTTTGAACACTGAAGCTTTCTTT.